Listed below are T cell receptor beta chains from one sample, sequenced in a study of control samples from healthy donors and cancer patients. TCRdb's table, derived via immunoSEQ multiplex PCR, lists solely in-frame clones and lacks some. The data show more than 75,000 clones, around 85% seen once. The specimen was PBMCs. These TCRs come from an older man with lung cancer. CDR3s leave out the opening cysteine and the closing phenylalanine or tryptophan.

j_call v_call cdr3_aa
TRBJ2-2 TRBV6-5 ASSFLGGGNTGELF
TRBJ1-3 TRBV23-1 ASSITGTESSGNTIY
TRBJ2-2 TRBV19 ASTRLLAGTGELF
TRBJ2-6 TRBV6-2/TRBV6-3 ASSYPGLRGANVLT
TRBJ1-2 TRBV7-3 ASSLGQLYGYT
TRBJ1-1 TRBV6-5 ASSYSRDMNTEAF
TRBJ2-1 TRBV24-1 ATSDPGASGGADEQF
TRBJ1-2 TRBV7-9 ASSSRDGVYGYT
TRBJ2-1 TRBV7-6 ASSPAAGGPYNEQF
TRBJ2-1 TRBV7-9 ASSLDGQYNEQF
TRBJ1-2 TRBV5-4 ASSEDSYGYT
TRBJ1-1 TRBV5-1 ASSSPDRGTTEAF
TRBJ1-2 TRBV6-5 ASSPPSGRNGYT